A selection of T cell receptor beta chains follows, all from one sample in a study of T cells in Graves' hyperthyroidism and ophthalmopathy. TCRdb reprocessed the multiplex PCR reads via MiXCR and lists one record per CDR3 protein. The sample lists under 350,000 distinct CDR3 sequences; about 25% were seen once. Material for sequencing was blood. All receptors derive from a man aged 40-55 years with Graves' hyperthyroidism that later progressed to Graves' ophthalmopathy. Both conserved end residues are part of each CDR3. A D gene is named only where the DNA matches it firmly. Not all rows give a size; the values are once, few, many and, for expanded clones, a class.

V	J	D	size	DNA	CDR3
TRBV3-1	TRBJ2-5	.	many	TGTGCCAGCAGCCCTCCGGGACCCGAGGCCCAGTACTTC	CASSPPGPEAQYF
TRBV20-1	TRBJ1-2	.	.	TGCAGTGCTCCCCGATTCGGCTACACCTTC	CSAPRFGYTF
TRBV18	TRBJ1-5	.	few	TGTGCCAGCTCACGCACGACAGATCAGCCCCAGCATTTT	CASSRTTDQPQHF
TRBV10-3	TRBJ1-5	.	.	TGTGCCATCAGTGGCCAGGGCCCCAATCAGCCCCAGCATTTT	CAISGQGPNQPQHF
TRBV27	TRBJ1-2	TRBD1	.	TGTGCCAGCAGTTCAAACGGAATAGGGACAGGGCATGGCTACACCTTC	CASSSNGIGTGHGYTF
TRBV6-1	TRBJ2-7	.	.	TGTGCCAGCAGACCCCCCGGGGGCTGGGACGAGCAGTACTTC	CASRPPGGWDEQYF
TRBV28	TRBJ1-2	.	many	TGTGCCAGCAGGCCTACAGGCAACTATGGCTACACCTTC	CASRPTGNYGYTF
TRBV5-1	TRBJ2-7	TRBD1	.	TGCGCCAGCAGCTGGGACAGGGGGCCCCAGGGGGAGCAGTACTTC	CASSWDRGPQGEQYF
TRBV7-9	TRBJ2-5	.	many	TGTGCCAGCAGCTCTCCCGGACAGCCCCAAGAGACCCAGTACTTC	CASSSPGQPQETQYF
TRBV4-1	TRBJ2-7	.	many	TGCGCCAGCAGCCTCAGACAGAGCTCCTACGAGCAGTACTTC	CASSLRQSSYEQYF
TRBV5-1	TRBJ2-5	TRBD2	many	TGCGCCAGCAGCTTGGTGGCGGGAGGGCCGGTGGAGACCCAGTACTTC	CASSLVAGGPVETQYF
TRBV7-2	TRBJ2-5	TRBD1	.	TGTGCCAGCAGCTCGTGGGGCCGGGACAGGAAAGAGACCCAGTACTTC	CASSSWGRDRKETQYF
TRBV12-3/TRBV12-4	TRBJ1-1	TRBD1	many	TGTGCCAGCAGTTTAGTCGACAGGGGTGGGATGGTGTACACTGAAGCTTTCTTT	CASSLVDRGGMVYTEAFF
TRBV11-3	TRBJ1-1	.	many	TGTGCCAGCAGCCTCTCCCCGGGACGGGCTTTCTTT	CASSLSPGRAFF
TRBV27	TRBJ1-6	.	many	TGTGCCAGCAGTTTATGGCATAATTCACCCCTCCACTTT	CASSLWHNSPLHF
TRBV11-3	TRBJ2-7	TRBD2	many	TGTGCCAGCAGCTCCCTAGCGGGGCCCTACGAGCAGTACTTC	CASSSLAGPYEQYF
TRBV20-1	TRBJ1-3	TRBD1	few	TGCAGTGCTAGAGACCTGACAGGGTTTAGAAACACCATATATTTT	CSARDLTGFRNTIYF
TRBV12-3/TRBV12-4	TRBJ1-5	.	.	TGTGCCAGCAGTTTCAGCTACAATCAGCCCCAGCATTTT	CASSFSYNQPQHF
TRBV7-2	TRBJ2-7	.	few	TGTGCCAGCAGCCCAACCTCAGGGCAAGGCTACGAGCAGTACTTC	CASSPTSGQGYEQYF
TRBV6-1	TRBJ2-7	TRBD2	many	TGTGCCAGCAGGCAGCGGGAGGGCCCTCACTACGAGCAGTACTTC	CASRQREGPHYEQYF
TRBV25-1	TRBJ2-7	TRBD1	many	TGTGCCAGCAGTGAATTGGGGACAGGGGTTAACGAGCAGTACTTC	CASSELGTGVNEQYF
TRBV18	TRBJ1-2	.	many	TGTGCCAGCTCACCACCGGGCAGGGTAGTAGGCTACACCTTC	CASSPPGRVVGYTF
TRBV6-1	TRBJ1-6	TRBD1	many	TGTGCCAGCAGCCGTACAGGGGAAGGTTCACCCCTCCACTTT	CASSRTGEGSPLHF
TRBV11-2	TRBJ2-2	.	many	TGTGCCAGCAGCTTTTCCCCCCGAGGGGGAAGGAGCACCGGGGAGCTGTTTTTT	CASSFSPRGGRSTGELFF
TRBV24-1	TRBJ2-2	.	many	TGTGCCACCAGTGATCTACGACTAGGGGAGCTGTTTTTT	CATSDLRLGELFF
TRBV28	TRBJ1-1	.	many	TGTGCCAGCAGGACGGGGTCCACTGAAGCTTTCTTT	CASRTGSTEAFF
TRBV27	TRBJ2-7	.	many	TGTGCCAGCCGGGACTCGGGGACCTACGAGCAGTACTTC	CASRDSGTYEQYF
TRBV6-2/TRBV6-3	TRBJ1-5	.	few	TGTGCCAGCAGCCCCGGAGGGGAAAATCAGCCCCAGCATTTT	CASSPGGENQPQHF
TRBV20-1	TRBJ2-4	.	many	TGCAGTGCCGAGAATACAGTTCTCATTCAGTACTTC	CSAENTVLIQYF
TRBV12-3/TRBV12-4	TRBJ2-7	TRBD2	.	TGTGCCAGGCCTCCTAGCGGATCCTCCTACGAGCAGTACTTC	CARPPSGSSYEQYF
TRBV7-2	TRBJ1-2	.	.	TGTGCCAGCAGCTCCTTAGCAGGGAACTATGGCTACACCTTC	CASSSLAGNYGYTF
TRBV19	TRBJ1-5	.	many	TGTGCCAGTAGTATCACTAAGTATAGCAATCAGCCCCAGCATTTT	CASSITKYSNQPQHF
TRBV2	TRBJ1-1	TRBD1	many	TGTGCCAGCACCGGACAGGTTATCACTGAAGCTTTCTTT	CASTGQVITEAFF
TRBV7-6	TRBJ2-7	TRBD1	many	TGTGCCAGCAGCTTAGGGGTAGGGACAGACGAGCAGTACTTC	CASSLGVGTDEQYF
TRBV6-1	TRBJ2-4	TRBD1	many	TGTGCCAGCTCGCACAGGGGGCTAGCCAAAAACATTCAGTACTTC	CASSHRGLAKNIQYF
TRBV7-2	TRBJ2-5	.	many	TGTGCCAGCAGCTTTGGCGGGATCCAAGAGACCCAGTACTTC	CASSFGGIQETQYF
TRBV6-2/TRBV6-3	TRBJ1-2	TRBD1	.	TGTGCCAGCAGATCAGGGACAGGCTTTGGCTATGGCTACACCTTC	CASRSGTGFGYGYTF
TRBV6-5	TRBJ2-2	.	many	TGTGCCAGCAGGCTAAGGGGGACCGGGGAGCTGTTTTTT	CASRLRGTGELFF
TRBV19	TRBJ1-5	.	.	TGTGCCAGTAGTATAGTCAGGGATAAGCCCCAGCATTTT	CASSIVRDKPQHF
TRBV29-1	TRBJ1-1	.	many	TGCAGCGTCACTCCCCCGACGGTAGAAGCTTTCTTT	CSVTPPTVEAFF
TRBV29-1	TRBJ2-1	.	many	TGCAGCGTTTTGGGATTGGCTTCGTTTGAGCAGTTCTTC	CSVLGLASFEQFF
TRBV6-5	TRBJ2-5	.	.	TGTGCCAGCAGTTACGCGCGCGGCCAGATACAAGAGACCCAGTACTTC	CASSYARGQIQETQYF
TRBV27	TRBJ1-1	.	many	TGTGCCAGCAGTCACCGGGGACTTAAATCTAACACTGAAGCTTTCTTT	CASSHRGLKSNTEAFF
TRBV19	TRBJ1-3	.	many	TGTGCCAGTAGTATAACCCTATTAAGGGCCAGTGGAAACACCATATATTTT	CASSITLLRASGNTIYF
TRBV6-1	TRBJ2-7	TRBD2	many	TGTGCCAGCAGCCCAGGGACTAGCGGGAGACCCTACGAGCAGTACTTC	CASSPGTSGRPYEQYF
TRBV6-1	TRBJ1-1	TRBD1	.	TGTGCCAGCAGTGATGACAGGGGGCTTACTGAAGCTTTCTTT	CASSDDRGLTEAFF
TRBV28	TRBJ2-7	TRBD2	many	TGTGCCACCTTCGAACGGGAGGGGGTCTCCTACGAGCAGTACTTC	CATFEREGVSYEQYF
TRBV6-1	TRBJ2-2	.	few	TGTGCCAGCTGGGCGCACGGGGAGCTGTTTTTT	CASWAHGELFF
TRBV11-1	TRBJ2-7	TRBD2	many	TGTGCCAGCAGCCTCTCAGGGGGACTAGCGGGGCCGGTAGAGCAGTACTTC	CASSLSGGLAGPVEQYF
TRBV6-5	TRBJ1-5	TRBD1	.	TGTGCCAGCAGTTTGGGACAGGGGGCCGGTAGCAATCAGCCCCAGCATTTT	CASSLGQGAGSNQPQHF